This T cell receptor beta chain was recovered during a study of T cell changes during pregnancy in multiple sclerosis (dated by TCRdb to between 2019 and 2020). Study-wide context: In women with multiple sclerosis, the researchers looked at how the T cell repertoire shifted as pregnancy progressed.

Trimming removed 3 bases from V and 1 base from J, leaving 7 bases between the germline ends. The germline V gene (reference sequence) provides CDR1 LNHDA and CDR2 SQIVND. The CDR3 contains 14 residues, cysteine and phenylalanine counted. Solely the CDR3 DNA is kept, with 42 bases framed from the first base. Library preparation used the immunoSEQ multiplex PCR assay. TCRdb limited this immuneACCESS table to in-frame rearrangements with V and J called. A share of clones is missing; checked studies link under half to unresolved V genes, and the rest is unexplained. Across this sample there are approximately 40,000 clones, with roughly 92% seen only once. Jointly, the top ten make up approximately 1.2% of the sample. Points on this clone: Which antigen it targets is not known. The sample holds no much larger clone one base away, and base qualities are not on file.

The rearrangement joined TRBV19 to TRBJ1-5, and perhaps TRBD1 as D gene, on 5 matching bases. The sequence came from a female donor with multiple sclerosis, enrolled in a pregnancy study. The material sequenced was peripheral blood. Here is the DNA: TGTGCCAGTAGTATCGGGGGAAGCAATCAGCCCCAGCATTTT. This encodes CASSIGGSNQPQHF.